The 30 T cell receptor beta chains listed next were all sequenced from one sample in a study of blood T cell repertoires in COVID-19 (dated by TCRdb to 2020 to 2021). Library construction relied on the immunoSEQ multiplex PCR assay. In its TCRdb copy, this immuneACCESS table keeps in-frame sequences only and misses some clones. Where compared with another copy, unresolved V genes explain less than half of these, and the others have no known cause. The sample profile shows over 150,000 clones; 85% to 90% of them were found once. Of the sample, 0.85% to 0.95% falls within the top ten clones. The sequencing input was peripheral blood. The source of these receptors is a woman younger than 30 who had recovered from COVID-19.

This clone has more than one count but fewer than ten. The rearrangement uses TRBV5-4 and TRBJ1-2; 11 bases are shared with TRBD1. V lost 2 bases to trimming and J lost 4 bases; unmatched junction nucleotides: 4. Per germline, CDR1 SGHNT and CDR2 YYREEE (reference sequence). The CDR3 sequence is 15 residues long. This chain's CDR3 is CASSFPGQGVYGYTF. The DNA for the CDR3 is TGTGCCAGCAGCTTCCCGGGACAGGGGGTCTATGGCTACACCTTC.

The V call is TRBV4-3, the J call TRBJ1-2; D is undetermined. Germline V CDR1 and CDR2: LGHNA, YSLEER. The CDR3 length is 14 residues. Trimming removed 3 bases at V and 3 bases at J, with 11 bases between. The CDR3 loop reads CASSHAGEDYGYTF. CDR3 DNA sequence: TGCGCCAGCAGCCACGCCGGGGAGGACTATGGCTACACCTTC.

The rearrangement joins TRBV19 to TRBJ2-5; no firm D call. The germline V gene encodes CDR1 LNHDA and CDR2 SQIVND (reference sequence). V lost 11 bases to trimming and J lost 0 bases, with 7 bases between them. The CDR3 consists of 11 residues. The CDR3 region has the DNA TGTGCCCTTCCCGACCAAGAGACCCAGTACTTC. This codes for CALPDQETQYF.

J is TRBJ2-3 and V is TRBV27; maybe TRBD1 (5 bases). V lost 1 base, J lost 8 bases, and 13 bases lay in between. CDR1 is MNHEY, CDR2 SMNVEV, per germline (reference sequence). The CDR3 totals 14 residues. CDR3 loop: CASSLWSLRGTQYF. CDR3 in DNA: TGTGCCAGCAGTTTATGGTCTCTTAGGGGTACGCAGTATTTT.

The V call is TRBV7-2, the J call TRBJ1-4; D may be TRBD1 (6 bases). With 5 bases removed from V and 6 bases from J, the gap between germline ends came to 16 bases. This CDR3 contains 15 residues. Germline CDR1 and CDR2: SGHTA and FQGNSA. The CDR3 protein is CASSPTQGPDEKLFF. The CDR3, as DNA: TGTGCCAGCAGCCCAACGCAGGGGCCCGATGAAAAACTGTTTTTT.

This clone was seen a single time. The CDR3 DNA reads TGCGCCAGCAGCTACGGACTAGCGGGAGAAGATACGCAGTATTTT. Its translation is CASSYGLAGEDTQYF. The V and J genes are TRBV5-1 and TRBJ2-3; TRBD2 agrees at 13 bases. V lost 3 bases and J lost 5; bases outside the gene matches: 3. CDR3 length: 15 amino acids. Germline CDR1 and CDR2: SGHRS and YFSETQ.

The chain combines TRBV9 with TRBJ2-5, with D possibly matching TRBD1 (6 bases). Trimming shortened V by 3 bases and J by 5 bases, and 20 bases separated the two germline ends. The CDR3 spans 16 residues. Germline CDR1 reads SGDLS; CDR2 reads YYNGEE. The CDR3 nucleotides read TGTGCCAGCAGCGCGATGAAGACAGGTACTACGGAGACCCAGTACTTC. It encodes CASSAMKTGTTETQYF.

This clone was found a few times. This chain links TRBV18 with TRBJ1-1, with D uncertain. CDR1 is KGHSH and CDR2 is LQKENI in the germline V gene. Trimming pared 6 bases from V and 1 base from J, leaving 15 bases between. This CDR3 is 15 amino acids long. For the CDR3, the DNA is TGTGCCAGCTCCATCCAACAGCTCCGGAACACTGAAGCTTTCTTT. It yields the protein CASSIQQLRNTEAFF.

This chain joins TRBV21-1 and TRBJ2-3; the D call in the table, TRBD2, was not verified against the DNA. TRBV21-1 has pseudogene status. The CDR3 length is 15 residues. As DNA, the CDR3 is TGTGCCAGCAGCAAAGCGCGGAGGTTTTGGGATACGCAGTATTTT. This codes for CASSKARRFWDTQYF.

This clone came up once. The J gene is TRBJ2-2, the V gene TRBV11-2; D gene unclear. V was trimmed by 7 bases and J by 5 bases, leaving 14 bases between them. The CDR3 covers 14 residues. Germline-derived CDR1 and CDR2 are SGHAT and FQNNGV. The CDR3 loop is CASNRGQRTGELFF. In nucleotides, the CDR3 is TGTGCCAGCAACCGAGGTCAGAGGACCGGGGAGCTGTTTTTT.

The genes are TRBV30 and TRBJ1-2; D gene uncertain. Trimming removed 5 bases from V and 0 bases from J, with 13 bases in between. This CDR3 spans 14 amino acids. Germline-derived CDR1 and CDR2 are GTSNPN and SVGIG (reference sequence). The CDR3 region has the DNA TGTGCCTGGGAGCGGACCGATGCTAACTATGGCTACACCTTC. It yields the protein CAWERTDANYGYTF.

This rearrangement joins TRBV20-1 to TRBJ1-1; tentatively, D is TRBD1 (6 bases). V was pared by 3 bases and J by 2 bases, with 13 bases between. This CDR3 region has 14 residues. CDR1 DFQATT and CDR2 SNEGSKA come from the germline V gene (reference sequence). The CDR3 sequence is CSASAGHLNTEAFF. CDR3 nucleotides: TGCAGTGCTAGTGCGGGACACTTAAACACTGAAGCTTTCTTT.

This chain joins TRBV7-9 and TRBJ1-3; D not certain. Germline values: CDR1 SEHNR, CDR2 FQNEAQ (reference sequence). Trimming pared 3 bases from V and 0 bases from J, leaving 12 bases between. The CDR3 sequence is 16 residues long. CDR3 in DNA: TGTGCCAGCAGCTTTAATACGGAGAGCTCTGGAAACACCATATATTTT. This translates into CASSFNTESSGNTIYF. Full variable domain (missing parts from reference TRBV7-9 and TRBJ1-3): DTGVSQNPRHKITKRGQNVTFRCDPISEHNRLYWYRQTLGQGPEFLTYFQNEAQLEKSRLLSDRFSAERPKGSFSTLEIQRTEQGDSAMYLCASSFNTESSGNTIYFGEGSWLTVV.

This clone has only one observation. The chain links TRBV5-4 to TRBJ2-1; 8 bases map to TRBD2. Germline loops: CDR1 SGHNT, CDR2 YYREEE (reference sequence). The CDR3 has 16 amino acids. V trimming: 1 base; J trimming: 3 bases; junction bases outside the gene matches: 6. CDR3: CASSLLASGLYNEQFF. For the CDR3, the DNA is TGTGCCAGCAGCTTGTTGGCTAGCGGGCTCTACAATGAGCAGTTCTTC.

The chain couples TRBV4-1 to TRBJ2-2, with 7 bases fitting TRBD1. The CDR3 has 15 residues. Germline V CDR1 and CDR2: MGHRA, YSYEKL. V dropped 2 bases and J dropped 4; count of bases not matched to a gene: 4. The CDR3 DNA follows: TGCGCCAGCAGCCAAACAGGGGTCCGCACCGGGGAGCTGTTTTTT. Its protein is CASSQTGVRTGELFF.

The V call is TRBV11-2, the J call TRBJ2-1, with TRBD2 identical over 13 bases. With 5 bases clipped from V and 5 bases from J, the junction kept 6 bases outside the gene matches. The germline CDR1 and CDR2 sequences are SGHAT and FQNNGV. CDR3 length equals 16 residues. CDR3 residues: CASSRTSGRSDNEQFF. CDR3 sequence (DNA): TGTGCCAGCAGCCGGACTAGCGGGAGATCGGACAATGAGCAGTTCTTC.

The chain couples TRBV7-9 to TRBJ1-2, with D tentatively TRBD1 (5 bases). The length of the CDR3 is 14 residues. CDR1 and CDR2 (germline): SEHNR, FQNEAQ (reference sequence). V was pared by 7 bases and J by 6 bases, with 18 bases between. Here the CDR3 reads CASIGTGVNDGYTF. In DNA, the CDR3 is TGTGCCAGCATCGGGACGGGGGTGAATGATGGCTACACCTTC.

The rearrangement joins TRBV28 to TRBJ2-4, with 7 bases matching TRBD1. V lost 4 bases to trimming and J lost 2 bases; unmatched junction nucleotides: 8. Looked up from germline, CDR1 is MDHEN and CDR2 is SYDVKM. The CDR3 covers 16 residues. The CDR3 reads CASSSQGSRSKNIQYF. CDR3 in DNA: TGTGCCAGCAGTTCACAGGGGAGTCGGTCCAAAAACATTCAGTACTTC. The whole variable domain, remainder taken from reference TRBV28 and TRBJ2-4, is DVKVTQSSRYLVKRTGEKVFLECVQDMDHENMFWYRQDPGLGLRLIYFSYDVKMKEKGDIPEGYSVSREKKERFSLILESASTNQTSMYLCASSSQGSRSKNIQYFGAGTRLSVL.

About this clone itself: A junction end diverges from the germline sequence, so it may reflect a read error. The V call is TRBV7-7, the J call TRBJ2-5; 7 positions match TRBD2. CDR1 and CDR2 from the germline V gene are SSHAT and FNYEAQ (reference sequence). The CDR3 length is 13 residues. The CDR3 sequence is CASSLGGEETQYF. As DNA, the CDR3 is TGTGCTAGCAGCTTGGGGGGGGAAGAGACCCAGTACTTC.

The chain combines TRBV11-3 with TRBJ2-1; D perhaps matches TRBD1 (5 bases). CDR1 is SGHNT, CDR2 YENEEA, per germline. V was pared by 2 bases and J by 5 bases, with 10 bases between. The CDR3 spans 14 residues. In DNA, the CDR3 is TGTGCCAGCAGCTTACGAGACAGTCACAATGAGCAGTTCTTC. Translated, it gives CASSLRDSHNEQFF.

V is TRBV18 and J is TRBJ2-7; 8 nucleotides match TRBD1. V lost 2 bases and J lost 2; bases outside the gene matches: 5. This CDR3 spans 15 amino acids. The germline gives CDR1 KGHSH, CDR2 LQKENI. CDR3 region: CASSPAQGAPYEQYV. CDR3 nucleotides: TGTGCCAGCTCACCAGCTCAGGGGGCCCCCTACGAGCAGTACGTC.

The chain uses TRBV27 and TRBJ1-5; 9 nucleotides agree with TRBD1. CDR3 length equals 18 residues. With 5 bases clipped from V and 6 bases from J, the junction kept 17 bases outside the gene matches. Per germline, CDR1 MNHEY and CDR2 SMNVEV (reference sequence). The CDR3 loop is CASSLLAPVDRGAQPQHF. The DNA for the CDR3 is TGTGCCAGCAGTCTCCTAGCTCCGGTGGACAGGGGTGCTCAGCCCCAGCATTTT.

The sample holds one count of this clone. The chain combines TRBV3-1 (or the pseudogene TRBV3-2) with TRBJ1-1; D uncertain. V was cut by 4 bases and J by 6 bases, with 18 bases left in between. Germline CDR1 and CDR2: LGHDT and YNNKEL (reference sequence). The CDR3 extends over 15 amino acids. In nucleotides, the CDR3 is TGTGCCAGCAGCCCCCCTAATAGACAATACTCTGAAGCTTTCTTT. Translated, it gives CASSPPNRQYSEAFF.

The chain combines TRBV14 with TRBJ1-5; tentatively, D is TRBD1 (6 bases). Germline assignment: CDR1 SGHDN and CDR2 FVKESK. This CDR3 region has 14 residues. Trimming left V 2 bases short and J 1 base short, with 6 bases between. CDR3 sequence reads: CASSQTGSNQPQHF. Here the CDR3 DNA reads TGTGCCAGCAGCCAAACAGGGAGCAATCAGCCCCAGCATTTT.

The genes are TRBV5-1 and TRBJ2-7, with D perhaps matching TRBD1 (5 bases). Germline V lookup: CDR1 SGHRS, CDR2 YFSETQ. The CDR3 sequence is 14 residues long. V was cut by 5 bases and J by 0 bases, with 12 bases left in between. The CDR3 bases are TGCGCCAGCAGTAAGGGGTCGGACTCCTACGAGCAGTACTTC. It yields the protein CASSKGSDSYEQYF.

This clone has more than one count but fewer than ten. The chain uses TRBV24-1 and TRBJ2-3; a weak D match, TRBD1 (7 bases). The V end lost 0 bases, the J end lost 6 bases, and 18 bases lay between the germline ends. The CDR3 has 17 amino acids. Germline CDR1 reads KGHDR; CDR2 reads SFDVKD. CDR3 protein: CATSDLAPGSGGDTQYF. Written as DNA, the CDR3 is TGTGCCACCAGTGATTTGGCCCCGGGCTCAGGGGGGGATACGCAGTATTTT.

The V and J genes are TRBV27 and TRBJ1-4; weak D call: TRBD1 (5 bases). The V gene lost 5 bases and the J gene lost 4 bases, with 17 bases spanning the gap. The length of the CDR3 is 16 residues. CDR1 and CDR2 from the germline V gene are MNHEY and SMNVEV (reference sequence). CDR3 amino acids: CASSDRVGGLNEKLFF. Written as DNA, the CDR3 is TGTGCCAGCAGTGACCGTGTGGGGGGTCTTAATGAAAAACTGTTTTTT.

The J gene is TRBJ2-4, the V gene TRBV4-2; a weak D match, TRBD1 (6 bases). The germline gives CDR1 LGHNA, CDR2 YNFKEQ. The CDR3 is 18 amino acids. The germline V and J ends were trimmed by 0 bases and 1 base, with 16 bases remaining between them. CDR3 amino acids: CASSQDRGSHGAKNIQYF. The CDR3 coding sequence is TGTGCCAGCAGCCAAGATAGGGGGTCCCACGGGGCCAAAAACATTCAGTACTTC.

V gene TRBV6-1 combines with J gene TRBJ1-2; D is possibly TRBD1 (5 bases). This CDR3 contains 12 residues. Trimming removed 3 bases at V and 8 bases at J, with 10 bases between. Germline V gene data show CDR1 as MNHNS and CDR2 as SASEGT. CDR3 DNA: TGTGCCAGCAGTGACAGGGTACAAGGCTACACCTTC. Translation gives CASSDRVQGYTF.

The chain joins TRBV24-1 to TRBJ2-2; D unresolved. This CDR3 comprises 16 residues. Germline-derived CDR1 and CDR2 are KGHDR and SFDVKD. Trimming removed 5 bases at V and 1 base at J, with 13 bases between. The CDR3 is CATSGLTEMNTGELFF. The DNA of the CDR3 is TGTGCCACCAGTGGCCTAACAGAGATGAACACCGGGGAGCTGTTTTTT.